These T cell receptor beta chains were read from a single sample in a study of neoadjuvant nivolumab and ipilimumab in lung cancer. Produced via immunoSEQ multiplex PCR; TCRdb's table is partial and in-frame only. The sample contains 9,100 or so clones, around three quarters of which appear only once. Sequencing was performed on tumor tissue, taken after neoadjuvant nivolumab, alone or with ipilimumab, at or shortly before surgery. The receptors stem from an adult with non-small cell lung cancer. The CDR3 runs from the conserved cysteine through the conserved F or W. The D gene is left open where the match is weak. Clone size appears in some rows only: once, few, many, or a class for an expanded clone.

j_gene: TRBJ2-3
v_gene: TRBV5-6
abundance: NA
d_gene: TRBD2
len: 15
CDR3aa: CASWPSGRAGDTQYF
CDR3nt: TGTGCCAGCTGGCCTAGCGGGAGGGCCGGAGATACGCAGTATTTT

j_gene: TRBJ2-5
v_gene: TRBV6-4
abundance: NA
d_gene: NA
len: 12
CDR3aa: CASKPPRWTQYF
CDR3nt: TGTGCCAGCAAACCTCCCAGGTGGACCCAGTACTTC

j_gene: TRBJ2-7
v_gene: TRBV7-8
abundance: NA
d_gene: TRBD1
len: 14
CDR3aa: CASTRDRGGYEQYF
CDR3nt: TGTGCCAGCACCCGAGACAGGGGCGGGTACGAGCAGTACTTC

j_gene: TRBJ1-1
v_gene: TRBV19
abundance: NA
d_gene: NA
len: 13
CDR3aa: CASSDRLNTEAFF
CDR3nt: TGTGCCAGTAGTGACCGATTGAACACTGAAGCTTTCTTT

j_gene: TRBJ2-7
v_gene: TRBV7-8
abundance: NA
d_gene: TRBD1
len: 13
CDR3aa: CASSFGTGDEQYF
CDR3nt: TGTGCCAGCAGCTTTGGGACAGGGGACGAGCAGTACTTC

j_gene: TRBJ1-4
v_gene: TRBV2
abundance: NA
d_gene: NA
len: 13
CDR3aa: CASSDLGAEKLFF
CDR3nt: TGTGCCAGCAGTGATTTGGGGGCTGAAAAACTGTTTTTT

j_gene: TRBJ2-1
v_gene: TRBV10-1
abundance: NA
d_gene: TRBD2
len: 17
CDR3aa: CASSESLAGEIQHEQFF
CDR3nt: TGCGCCAGCAGTGAGTCGTTAGCGGGAGAGATCCAACATGAGCAGTTCTTC

j_gene: TRBJ2-7
v_gene: TRBV18
abundance: NA
d_gene: TRBD2
len: 14
CDR3aa: CASSPTSGSYEQYF
CDR3nt: TGTGCCAGCTCACCGACTAGCGGGAGTTACGAGCAGTACTTC

j_gene: TRBJ2-5
v_gene: TRBV30
abundance: once
d_gene: TRBD1
len: 13
CDR3aa: CAWTGTGRETQYF
CDR3nt: TGTGCCTGGACGGGGACAGGGAGAGAGACCCAGTACTTC

j_gene: TRBJ2-7
v_gene: TRBV7-8
abundance: NA
d_gene: NA
len: 11
CDR3aa: CASVADSEQYF
CDR3nt: TGTGCCAGTGTCGCTGATTCGGAGCAGTACTTC

j_gene: TRBJ2-7
v_gene: TRBV4-2
abundance: NA
d_gene: NA
len: 15
CDR3aa: CASSPSRLRSYEQYF
CDR3nt: TGTGCCAGCAGCCCTTCTCGCCTTAGGTCCTACGAGCAGTACTTC

j_gene: TRBJ2-7
v_gene: TRBV7-9
abundance: NA
d_gene: NA
len: 16
CDR3aa: CASSLGDRLKQTEQYF
CDR3nt: TGTGCCAGCAGCTTAGGGGACCGCTTAAAACAGACCGAGCAGTACTTC

j_gene: TRBJ2-7
v_gene: TRBV5-6
abundance: once
d_gene: TRBD2
len: 16
CDR3aa: CASSLAGLAEPYEQYF
CDR3nt: TGTGCCAGCAGCTTGGCTGGACTAGCGGAACCCTACGAGCAGTACTTC

j_gene: TRBJ2-7
v_gene: TRBV6-1
abundance: NA
d_gene: NA
len: 14
CDR3aa: CATQRDRSLYEQYF
CDR3nt: TGTGCCACCCAGCGGGACAGGAGTCTCTACGAGCAGTACTTC

j_gene: TRBJ2-7
v_gene: TRBV10-3
abundance: once
d_gene: TRBD1
len: 16
CDR3aa: CAIRRTGGRDSYEQYF
CDR3nt: TGTGCCATCAGACGGACAGGGGGCCGTGACTCCTACGAGCAGTACTTC

j_gene: TRBJ2-7
v_gene: TRBV5-1
abundance: NA
d_gene: NA
len: 16
CDR3aa: CASSLSPAGISYEQYF
CDR3nt: TGCGCCAGCAGCTTGAGCCCGGCAGGGATCTCCTACGAGCAGTACTTC

j_gene: TRBJ2-7
v_gene: TRBV27
abundance: NA
d_gene: NA
len: 15
CDR3aa: CASSFDGINSYEQYF
CDR3nt: TGTGCCAGCAGTTTCGACGGGATTAACTCCTACGAGCAGTACTTC

j_gene: TRBJ1-4
v_gene: TRBV28
abundance: NA
d_gene: TRBD1
len: 18
CDR3aa: CASSQTFTRTGGNEKLFF
CDR3nt: TGTGCCAGCAGTCAAACTTTTACTCGGACAGGAGGTAATGAAAAACTGTTTTTT

j_gene: TRBJ2-7
v_gene: TRBV7-8
abundance: NA
d_gene: TRBD1
len: 16
CDR3aa: CASSPWGTGVPIEQYF
CDR3nt: TGTGCCAGCAGCCCCTGGGGGACAGGCGTCCCTATAGAGCAGTACTTC

j_gene: TRBJ2-7
v_gene: TRBV30
abundance: NA
d_gene: NA
len: 13
CDR3aa: CAWRGQTGYEQYF
CDR3nt: TGTGCCTGGAGGGGGCAGACGGGCTACGAGCAGTACTTC

j_gene: TRBJ2-1
v_gene: TRBV7-2
abundance: NA
d_gene: TRBD2
len: 15
CDR3aa: CASSFGLAGGDEQFF
CDR3nt: TGTGCCAGCAGCTTTGGGCTAGCGGGAGGCGATGAGCAGTTCTTC

j_gene: TRBJ2-1
v_gene: TRBV4-3
abundance: NA
d_gene: NA
len: 15
CDR3aa: CASTRITGSYNEQFF
CDR3nt: TGCGCCAGCACCCGAATCACAGGTTCCTACAATGAGCAGTTCTTC

j_gene: TRBJ2-7
v_gene: TRBV13
abundance: few
d_gene: NA
len: 17
CDR3aa: CASSLGGVGSPRVEQYF
CDR3nt: TGTGCCAGCAGCTTAGGGGGGGTGGGGTCCCCCAGGGTCGAGCAGTACTTC

j_gene: TRBJ1-1
v_gene: TRBV19
abundance: NA
d_gene: TRBD1
len: 15
CDR3aa: CASSPRTGVYTEAFF
CDR3nt: TGTGCCAGTAGTCCGAGGACAGGGGTGTACACTGAAGCTTTCTTT

j_gene: TRBJ2-7
v_gene: TRBV7-9
abundance: NA
d_gene: TRBD2
len: 13
CDR3aa: CASSQAGAYEQYF
CDR3nt: TGTGCCAGCAGCCAAGCGGGAGCATACGAGCAGTACTTC

j_gene: TRBJ1-2
v_gene: TRBV18
abundance: once
d_gene: TRBD1
len: 13
CDR3aa: CASTSDRAYGYTF
CDR3nt: TGTGCCAGCACTTCGGACAGGGCCTATGGCTACACCTTC

j_gene: TRBJ2-1
v_gene: TRBV5-6
abundance: few
d_gene: TRBD2
len: 18
CDR3aa: CASSLFLAGGSSYNEQFF
CDR3nt: TGTGCCAGCAGCTTGTTCCTAGCGGGCGGGAGCTCCTACAATGAGCAGTTCTTC

j_gene: TRBJ2-7
v_gene: TRBV6-1
abundance: NA
d_gene: TRBD1
len: 13
CDR3aa: CASSRTGNYEQYF
CDR3nt: TGTGCCAGCAGCCGGACAGGGAACTACGAGCAGTACTTC

j_gene: TRBJ2-7
v_gene: TRBV7-2
abundance: NA
d_gene: TRBD2
len: 15
CDR3aa: CASSLGIAGIYEQYF
CDR3nt: TGTGCCAGCAGCCTCGGGATAGCGGGAATCTACGAGCAGTACTTC

j_gene: TRBJ2-7
v_gene: TRBV4-1
abundance: NA
d_gene: TRBD1
len: 14
CDR3aa: CASSPDRLPYEQYF
CDR3nt: TGCGCCAGCAGCCCGGACAGGCTCCCCTACGAGCAGTACTTC

j_gene: TRBJ2-7
v_gene: TRBV7-2
abundance: NA
d_gene: TRBD1
len: 19
CDR3aa: CASSLPTQYRDRGTYEQYF
CDR3nt: TGTGCCAGCAGCTTACCAACCCAGTACCGGGACAGGGGGACCTACGAGCAGTACTTC

j_gene: TRBJ2-1
v_gene: TRBV18
abundance: NA
d_gene: NA
len: 14
CDR3aa: CASGRDSTYNEQFF
CDR3nt: TGTGCCAGCGGCCGGGACTCGACCTACAATGAGCAGTTCTTC

j_gene: TRBJ2-5
v_gene: TRBV6-5
abundance: NA
d_gene: NA
len: 15
CDR3aa: CASSYAGARRETQYF
CDR3nt: TGTGCCAGCAGTTATGCAGGGGCTAGAAGGGAGACCCAGTACTTC

j_gene: TRBJ2-1
v_gene: TRBV7-9
abundance: NA
d_gene: TRBD1
len: 15
CDR3aa: CASSASGTGFNEQFF
CDR3nt: TGTGCCAGCAGCGCCTCCGGGACAGGGTTCAATGAGCAGTTCTTC

j_gene: TRBJ2-3
v_gene: TRBV7-9
abundance: NA
d_gene: TRBD2
len: 16
CDR3aa: CASSSRTSGPTDTQYF
CDR3nt: TGTGCCAGCAGCTCACGGACTAGCGGCCCCACAGATACGCAGTATTTT

j_gene: TRBJ2-1
v_gene: TRBV27
abundance: NA
d_gene: NA
len: 13
CDR3aa: CASSLTPINEQFF
CDR3nt: TGTGCCAGCAGTTTAACCCCCATCAATGAGCAGTTCTTC

j_gene: TRBJ2-3
v_gene: TRBV5-6
abundance: NA
d_gene: NA
len: 12
CDR3aa: CASSLGSDTQYF
CDR3nt: TGTGCCAGCAGCTTGGGGTCAGATACGCAGTATTTT

j_gene: TRBJ2-3
v_gene: TRBV10-3
abundance: NA
d_gene: NA
len: 15
CDR3aa: CAISDVGGARDTQYF
CDR3nt: TGTGCCATCAGTGATGTTGGGGGGGCGAGGGATACGCAGTATTTT

j_gene: TRBJ2-1
v_gene: TRBV18
abundance: NA
d_gene: TRBD2
len: 15
CDR3aa: CASSPRGGSGNEQFF
CDR3nt: TGTGCCAGCTCACCCCGGGGAGGGAGCGGGAATGAGCAGTTCTTC

j_gene: TRBJ1-1
v_gene: TRBV5-4
abundance: NA
d_gene: NA
len: 15
CDR3aa: CASSLGSARNTEAFF
CDR3nt: TGTGCCAGCAGCTTGGGCAGCGCGAGGAACACTGAAGCTTTCTTT

j_gene: TRBJ2-7
v_gene: TRBV4-2
abundance: once
d_gene: TRBD2
len: 19
CDR3aa: CASSQRLGGTSGTYYEQYF
CDR3nt: TGTGCCAGCAGCCAAAGATTAGGGGGGACTAGCGGGACCTACTACGAGCAGTACTTC

j_gene: TRBJ2-1
v_gene: TRBV9
abundance: NA
d_gene: TRBD2
len: 15
CDR3aa: CASSRGGSSYNEQFF
CDR3nt: TGTGCCAGCAGCCGGGGGGGCAGCTCCTACAATGAGCAGTTCTTC

j_gene: TRBJ2-1
v_gene: TRBV6-1
abundance: NA
d_gene: NA
len: 14
CDR3aa: CASSRDTRYNEQFF
CDR3nt: TGTGCCAGCTCACGGGACACCCGCTACAATGAGCAGTTCTTC

j_gene: TRBJ1-2
v_gene: TRBV5-4
abundance: NA
d_gene: NA
len: 16
CDR3aa: CASSLAKWGRDYGYTF
CDR3nt: TGTGCCAGCAGCTTGGCCAAGTGGGGGCGGGACTATGGCTACACCTTC